This T cell receptor beta chain was captured in a study of T cells in Graves' hyperthyroidism and ophthalmopathy. The V and J ends lost 1 base and 5 bases, in that order; junction bases with no gene match: 6. The germline gives CDR1 SGHKS, CDR2 YYEKEE (reference sequence). CDR3 length equals 15 residues. Template material for amplifying TCR beta CDR3 regions consisted of RNA transcripts. In the first-round RT-PCR of the TCR CDR3, the HTBI primer set was used. MiXCR, run by TCRdb on the multiplex PCR reads, gives a single entry per CDR3 protein. This sample has about 360,000 distinct CDR3 sequences, with roughly 19% found just once.

This TCR was sampled from a woman aged 18-29 years with Graves' hyperthyroidism. This chain joins TRBV5-5 and TRBJ1-5, with 7 bases that match TRBD1. Sequences were obtained from blood. The CDR3 DNA reads TGTGCCAGCAGCTTGACCACAGGGGCATATCAGCCCCAGCATTTT. Protein sequence: CASSLTTGAYQPQHF.